These T cell receptor beta chains were read from a single sample in a study of blood T cells in healthy people across ages. MiXCR, run by TCRdb on the 5' RACE reads, gives a single entry per CDR3 protein. The data hold about 680,000 distinct CDR3 sequences, with around 48% observed a single time. The sequencing input was blood. The receptors shown here come from a woman aged 55-70 years in good health. CDR3s include the opening cysteine and the closing phenylalanine or tryptophan. The D gene is left open where the match is weak. Some rows mark clone size as missing; the rest say once, few, many or name a class of expanded clone.

d_gene	v_gene	abundance	j_gene	len	CDR3nt	CDR3aa
-	TRBV7-2	few	TRBJ2-7	13	TGTGCCAGCAGCCCAGACCCCCTCTACGAGCAGTACTTC	CASSPDPLYEQYF
-	TRBV24-1	-	TRBJ1-2	15	TGTGCCACCAGTGATCCAAGAAGAGGGCTACATGGCTACACCTTC	CATSDPRRGLHGYTF
-	TRBV6-2/TRBV6-3	few	TRBJ2-7	15	TGTGCCAGCACCTTGTCGTCGACTGGCTTCTACGAGCAGTACTTC	CASTLSSTGFYEQYF
TRBD1	TRBV5-6	-	TRBJ2-5	15	TGTGCCAGCAGCGTCACCGGGACAGGGGAAAAGACCCAGTACTTC	CASSVTGTGEKTQYF
-	TRBV9	few	TRBJ2-3	14	TGTGCCAGCGGGAGGTCCCCGAATCCCGATACGCAGTATTTT	CASGRSPNPDTQYF
-	TRBV20-1	-	TRBJ2-7	12	TGCAGTGCTAGAGACTGGGACTACGAGCAGTACTTC	CSARDWDYEQYF
TRBD1	TRBV10-3	-	TRBJ2-7	16	TGTGCCATCAGTGATACCGACAGGGGCTCCTACAATGAGCAGTACTTC	CAISDTDRGSYNEQYF
TRBD1	TRBV29-1	-	TRBJ2-4	15	TGCAGCGTCGGACAGGGGACGGGGGCCAAAAACATTCAGTACTTC	CSVGQGTGAKNIQYF
TRBD2	TRBV20-1	-	TRBJ2-1	15	TGCAGTGCCGGGACTAGCGGGAGCTCCTACAATGAGCAGTTCTTC	CSAGTSGSSYNEQFF
TRBD1	TRBV29-1	-	TRBJ2-1	13	TGCAGCGTCAAGGGACAGGAAAATAATGAGCAGTTCTTC	CSVKGQENNEQFF
-	TRBV7-9	many	TRBJ2-5	11	TGTGCCAGCATCTTACAGGAGACCCAGTACTTC	CASILQETQYF
-	TRBV6-6	-	TRBJ2-7	12	TGTGCCAGCAGACTCATGGGAGGCGAGCAGTACTTC	CASRLMGGEQYF
-	TRBV25-1	-	TRBJ2-2	12	TGTGCCAGCAGCCCTGGAGGCGGGGAGCTGTTTTTT	CASSPGGGELFF
-	TRBV30	-	TRBJ1-2	11	TGTGCCTGGAGTGTTAGAGGCGGCTACACCTTC	CAWSVRGGYTF
-	TRBV14	few	TRBJ1-2	17	TGTGCCAGCAGCTCTCAGGGGCAGGACTTCACTAACTATGGCTACACCTTC	CASSSQGQDFTNYGYTF
-	TRBV7-2	-	TRBJ2-7	13	TGTGCCAGCAGCAGTGCCGGAGGGTACGAGCAGTACTTC	CASSSAGGYEQYF
-	TRBV4-2	few	TRBJ2-1	15	TGTGCCAGCAGCCTAAAGGGGGGCGGAAACAATGAGCAGTTCTTC	CASSLKGGGNNEQFF
TRBD2	TRBV29-1	-	TRBJ2-4	16	TGCAGCGTTGACGGCTTAGCGGGAGGGTTATCCGGTGAGCAGTACTTC	CSVDGLAGGLSGEQYF
-	TRBV27	many	TRBJ2-7	12	TGTGCCAGCAGTTTTAATTCCTACGAGCAGTACTTC	CASSFNSYEQYF
-	TRBV7-9	few	TRBJ2-1	14	TGTGCCAGCAGCTTGGGTAGCCCTCCCAATGAGCAGTTCTTC	CASSLGSPPNEQFF
-	TRBV6-5	few	TRBJ2-3	13	TGTGCCAGCAGTTACGGGAACGGAGATACGCAGTATTTT	CASSYGNGDTQYF
-	TRBV7-2	-	TRBJ2-7	16	TGTGCCAGCAGCTTAGCTAGTCTTAGCTCCTACAATGAGCAGTACTTC	CASSLASLSSYNEQYF
TRBD1	TRBV2	-	TRBJ2-6	17	TGTGCCAGCAGGGCCGGGACAGGGGGTGTTGGGGCCAACGTCCTGACTTTC	CASRAGTGGVGANVLTF
-	TRBV7-9	-	TRBJ2-1	13	TGTGCCAGCAGCTTCGGGACTCCTCAAGGGCAGTTCTTC	CASSFGTPQGQFF
-	TRBV7-9	-	TRBJ2-7	14	TGTGCCAGCAGCTTAAGTAACATAAACTACGAGCAGTACTTC	CASSLSNINYEQYF
-	TRBV9	once	TRBJ2-3	15	TGTGCCAGCAGCGTAGCGTTGACTAGTGCAGATACGCAGTATTTT	CASSVALTSADTQYF
-	TRBV6-1	-	TRBJ2-7	15	TGTGCCAGCAGTGAAGCGCTCGGCAGCCCCTACGAGCAGTACTTC	CASSEALGSPYEQYF
-	TRBV12-3/TRBV12-4	few	TRBJ2-7	14	TGTGCCAGCAGTTTATATAGGGGCAGGAACGAGCAGTACTTC	CASSLYRGRNEQYF
-	TRBV30	-	TRBJ2-7	13	TGTGCCCGCAGGGGTCTTGATTCCTACGAGCAGTACTTC	CARRGLDSYEQYF
-	TRBV4-2	few	TRBJ2-2	17	TGTGCCAGCAGCTCCGATACAGGGAGTACGAACACCGGGGAGCTGTTTTTT	CASSSDTGSTNTGELFF
-	TRBV12-3/TRBV12-4	few	TRBJ1-1	16	TGTGCCAGCAGCCCCACCAAGGAACGTGGGAACACTGAAGCTTTCTTT	CASSPTKERGNTEAFF
TRBD2	TRBV20-1	few	TRBJ2-7	13	TGCAGTGCCTGGACTAGCGGGAGCCACGAGCAGTACTTC	CSAWTSGSHEQYF
-	TRBV6-2/TRBV6-3	many	TRBJ2-5	14	TGTGCCAGCAGTCCGTCGGGGGCGAGGGAGACCCAGTACTTC	CASSPSGARETQYF
-	TRBV24-1	-	TRBJ2-1	17	TGTGCCACCAGTGATTTGGCCAGGGGGGCTTCCTACAATGAGCAGTTCTTC	CATSDLARGASYNEQFF
-	TRBV7-2	-	TRBJ1-1	14	TGTGCCAGCAGTCATAATGTTGGGGTTACTGAAGCTTTCTTT	CASSHNVGVTEAFF
-	TRBV7-9	few	TRBJ2-7	15	TGTGCCAGCAGCTTAGTCGGTAGCTCCTCCTACGAGCAGTACTTC	CASSLVGSSSYEQYF
TRBD1	TRBV7-2	once	TRBJ1-1	17	TGTGCCAGCAGCTTAGATCTTCCGACAGGGGCCGGCACTGAAGCTTTCTTT	CASSLDLPTGAGTEAFF
-	TRBV7-9	-	TRBJ2-1	15	TGTGCCAGCAACTTAATCTCTAGCGTCGGCAATGAGCAGTTCTTC	CASNLISSVGNEQFF
TRBD1	TRBV5-6	few	TRBJ1-1	14	TGTGCCAGCAGCGGATGGGACAGAAACACTGAAGCTTTCTTT	CASSGWDRNTEAFF
-	TRBV3-1	-	TRBJ2-1	15	TGTGCCAGCAGCCAAGAGCCGACTACCTACAATGAGCAGTTCTTC	CASSQEPTTYNEQFF
TRBD2	TRBV2	-	TRBJ2-7	16	TGTGCCAGCAGTGACCGCGGGGGGGGTTCCTACAATGAGCAGTACTTC	CASSDRGGGSYNEQYF
-	TRBV28	-	TRBJ2-3	14	TGTGCCAGCAGTTTCGTGGGGGCCGCAGATACGCAGTATTTT	CASSFVGAADTQYF
TRBD1	TRBV20-1	-	TRBJ1-2	13	TGCAGTGCATCCCGACAGGGATACTATGGCTACACCTTC	CSASRQGYYGYTF
TRBD1	TRBV20-1	-	TRBJ1-1	13	TGCAGTGCTAGGGACAGGCTCAACACTGAAGCTTTCTTT	CSARDRLNTEAFF
-	TRBV12-3/TRBV12-4	-	TRBJ2-7	17	TGTGCCAGCAGTCCCGGACCGGATTTGAGCTCCTACAATGAGCAGTACTTC	CASSPGPDLSSYNEQYF
TRBD1	TRBV9	-	TRBJ2-2	15	TGTGCCAGCAGCTCGGGACAGGGCGGGGCCGGGGAGCTGTTTTTT	CASSSGQGGAGELFF
-	TRBV29-1	-	TRBJ1-2	12	TGCAGCGTTACGGGGCCAAACTATGGCTACACCTTC	CSVTGPNYGYTF
-	TRBV6-1	few	TRBJ2-1	17	TGTGCCAGCAGTACACCCGTCACTAGCCGGCGAGGAGATGAGCAGTTCTTC	CASSTPVTSRRGDEQFF
-	TRBV18	-	TRBJ2-7	13	TGTGCCAGCTCACCACCGTCGCAAAATGAGCAGTACTTC	CASSPPSQNEQYF
-	TRBV4-3	-	TRBJ1-2	16	TGCGCCAGCAGCCAAGAGGCGACGGCGACGGGGGATGGTTACACCTTC	CASSQEATATGDGYTF
-	TRBV10-3	once	TRBJ1-1	13	TGTGCCATCAGTGAGTCGAGGCAGCTTGAAGCTTTCTTT	CAISESRQLEAFF
TRBD2	TRBV20-1	few	TRBJ2-3	15	TGCAGTGCTAGAGTAACTAGCGGGCCTACAGATACGCAGTATTTT	CSARVTSGPTDTQYF
-	TRBV20-1	few	TRBJ2-2	13	TGCAGTGCTAGAGATGTTATAGGGGCCCAGCTGTTTTTT	CSARDVIGAQLFF
-	TRBV5-1	-	TRBJ2-5	13	TGCGCCAGCAGCTTGGAGGGTGTTGAGACCCAGTACTTC	CASSLEGVETQYF
-	TRBV5-1	-	TRBJ2-1	13	TGCGCCAGCAGACCCGGACTGGTCGGTGAGCAGTTCTTC	CASRPGLVGEQFF
TRBD1	TRBV4-2	-	TRBJ1-2	16	TGTGCCAGCAGCCAAGATTCCCTCGACAGGGGGGCTGGCTACACCTTC	CASSQDSLDRGAGYTF
-	TRBV29-1	-	TRBJ2-5	12	TGCAGCGTTGAAATTTGGCACAATGAGCAGTACTTC	CSVEIWHNEQYF
-	TRBV10-3	-	TRBJ2-7	14	TGTGCCATCAGTGAGGCGGGCCCTGGCTACGAGCAGTACTTC	CAISEAGPGYEQYF
-	TRBV9	many	TRBJ2-7	15	TGTGCCAGCAGCGTAGATGCCGGGGCGAAGTACGAGCAGTACTTC	CASSVDAGAKYEQYF